The 17 T cell receptor beta chains below come from one sample, sequenced in a study of blood T cell repertoires in COVID-19. Assay: immunoSEQ multiplex PCR; the TCRdb copy retains only in-frame clones and omits some. The table has a few hundred thousand clones, about nine tenths seen once; the top ten hold more than 0.85%. Sequencing was performed on PBMCs or T cells enriched from blood (not recorded which). Every receptor here comes from a woman aged 40 to 55 who had been exposed to COVID-19.

The CDR3 coding sequence is TGCAGTGCTAGAGATTGGGCCAGGAATCATTTT. It specifies CSARDWARNHF. The V call is TRBV20-1, the J call TRBJ1-5, with D unclear. The CDR3 is 11 amino acids. V was trimmed by 0 bases and J by 16 bases, leaving 13 bases between them. Per germline, CDR1 DFQATT and CDR2 SNEGSKA (reference sequence).

This clone was seen at least ten times. CDR3 residues: CASSASGSTPSYGYTF. As DNA, the CDR3 is TGTGCCAGCAGTGCTTCAGGCTCAACGCCCTCCTATGGCTACACCTTC. This chain uses TRBV6-1 with TRBJ1-2; D is ambiguous. This CDR3 has 16 residues. The V and J ends lost 4 bases and 4 bases respectively, with 19 bases between them. Germline-derived CDR1 and CDR2 are MNHNS and SASEGT.

V is TRBV7-9 and J is TRBJ1-3; 10 bases align to TRBD1. The CDR3 runs 16 residues. The V gene end was trimmed by 3 bases and the J gene end by 0 bases; junction bases not matched to a gene: 2. Germline values: CDR1 SEHNR, CDR2 FQNEAQ (reference sequence). In DNA, the CDR3 is TGTGCCAGCAGCTTCGGGACAGGGGTCTCTGGAAACACCATATATTTT. It translates to CASSFGTGVSGNTIYF. Supplemented by reference TRBV7-9 and TRBJ1-3, the full variable domain reads DTGVSQNPRHKITKRGQNVTFRCDPISEHNRLYWYRQTLGQGPEFLTYFQNEAQLEKSRLLSDRFSAERPKGSFSTLEIQRTEQGDSAMYLCASSFGTGVSGNTIYFGEGSWLTVV.

This clone was detected once. The junction does not match germline at one end; this may be a read error. The J gene is TRBJ1-2, the V gene TRBV19; 7 bases agree with TRBD1. Germline V gene sequence: CDR1 LNHDA, CDR2 SQIVND (reference sequence). The CDR3 consists of 11 residues. The CDR3 bases are TGTGCCAGTAGAATGGACAGGAACGTCCGCTTC. As protein: CASRMDRNVRF.

CDR3 protein: CASSLPAAWGNEQFF. The CDR3 coding sequence is TGTGCCAGCAGCTTACCAGCGGCCTGGGGAAATGAGCAGTTCTTC. V and J are TRBV7-2 and TRBJ2-1; TRBD2 might be the D (5 bases). Per germline, CDR1 SGHTA and CDR2 FQGNSA. V was cut by 2 bases and J by 7 bases, with 15 bases left in between. The CDR3 runs to 15 residues.

The chain uses TRBV7-8 and TRBJ1-6; D is perhaps TRBD1 (5 bases). With 2 bases removed from V and 7 bases from J, the gap between germline ends came to 12 bases. The germline V gene has CDR1 SGHVS and CDR2 FQNEAQ. The CDR3 is made up of 15 amino acids. CDR3 coding DNA: TGTGCCAGCAGCTTAAGCCAGGGTGGGAATTCACCCCTCCACTTT. Protein product: CASSLSQGGNSPLHF.

To note about this clone: One junction end disagrees with the germline gene, perhaps due to a read error. The genes are TRBV12-3 or TRBV12-4 and TRBJ1-5, with 8 bases identical to TRBD1. This CDR3 is built from 11 residues. CDR3 loop: CASSLRGQVLF. Here the CDR3 DNA reads TGTGCCAGCAGTTTGAGGGGACAGGTCCTTTTT.

The CDR3 nucleotides read TGTGCCAGCAGCTTCTTTACTATAAACTATGGCTACACCTTC. Residues: CASSFFTINYGYTF. The J gene is TRBJ1-2, the V gene TRBV7-2, with unresolved D. CDR1 SGHTA and CDR2 FQGNSA come from the germline V gene. Between the trimmed V and J ends, which lost 3 bases and 2 bases, there was a span of 10 bases. The CDR3 has 14 residues.

The chain is built from TRBV30 and TRBJ2-3; D is possibly TRBD2 (5 bases). The CDR3 has 14 residues. Germline V CDR1 and CDR2: GTSNPN, SVGIG (reference sequence). The V and J ends lost 0 bases and 2 bases respectively, with 9 bases between them. This CDR3 reads CAWSVGSATDTQYF. CDR3 bases: TGTGCCTGGAGTGTTGGTAGCGCCACAGATACGCAGTATTTT.

The chain has TRBV5-4 and TRBJ1-5, with a weak D call TRBD1 (6 bases). From germline, CDR1 is SGHNT and CDR2 YYREEE (reference sequence). This CDR3 is built from 14 residues. V was cut by 2 bases and J by 6 bases, with 12 bases left in between. CDR3 DNA sequence: TGTGCCAGCAGCTTTCAGGGGTCGGGTCAGCCCCAGCATTTT. This codes for CASSFQGSGQPQHF. Filled out from reference TRBV5-4 and TRBJ1-5, the complete variable domain reads ETGVTQSPTHLIKTRGQQVTLRCSSQSGHNTVSWYQQALGQGPQFIFQYYREEENGRGNFPPRFSGLQFPNYSSELNVNALELDDSALYLCASSFQGSGQPQHFGDGTRLSIL.

The chain uses TRBV7-9 and TRBJ1-3, with 9 bases matching TRBD1. The germline V gene has CDR1 SEHNR and CDR2 FQNEAQ (reference sequence). Losses at the gene ends were 5 bases for V and 5 bases for J; bases not matched to a gene: 4. This CDR3 has 14 residues. CDR3: CASSHGQGRNTIYF. In nucleotides, the CDR3 is TGTGCCAGCAGCCATGGACAGGGGCGAAACACCATATATTTT. The complete variable domain, with remaining parts taken from reference TRBV7-9 and TRBJ1-3, reads DTGVSQNPRHKITKRGQNVTFRCDPISEHNRLYWYRQTLGQGPEFLTYFQNEAQLEKSRLLSDRFSAERPKGSFSTLEIQRTEQGDSAMYLCASSHGQGRNTIYFGEGSWLTVV.

This chain joins TRBV7-2 and TRBJ1-6; TRBD1 matches at 9 bases. Germline V lookup: CDR1 SGHTA, CDR2 FQGNSA. This CDR3 is 13 amino acids long. With 5 bases clipped from V and 14 bases from J, the junction kept 7 bases outside the gene matches. For the CDR3, the DNA is TGTGCCAGCAGCAAACCGGGACAGGGTTCCCTCCACTTT. Translation gives CASSKPGQGSLHF.

The chain carries TRBV2 and TRBJ1-6, with 8 bases aligning to TRBD1. The germline gives CDR1 SNHLY, CDR2 FYNNEI. The CDR3 contains 15 residues. The V segment lost 6 bases and the J segment 3 bases; nucleotides outside the gene matches: 4. CDR3 DNA: TGTGCCAGCAGCCTTGGACAGGGCTATAATTCACCCCTCCACTTT. Translation gives CASSLGQGYNSPLHF.

The V call is TRBV7-8, the J call TRBJ2-1; 12 bases map to TRBD2. CDR3 size: 19 residues. V gave up 1 base and J gave up 9 bases; unmatched junction bases: 16. CDR1 and CDR2 from the germline V gene are SGHVS and FQNEAQ. This CDR3 reads CASSLVITSGGPSNSEQFF. The CDR3 coding sequence is TGTGCCAGCAGCTTAGTGATAACTAGCGGGGGGCCCTCAAACAGTGAGCAGTTCTTC. Drawing the rest from reference TRBV7-8 and TRBJ2-1, the complete variable domain is GAGVSQSPRYKVAKRGQDVALRCDPISGHVSLFWYQQALGQGPEFLTYFQNEAQLDKSGLPSDRFFAERPEGSVSTLKIQRTQQEDSAVYLCASSLVITSGGPSNSEQFFGPGTRLTVL.

This clone was seen a handful of times. This sequence joins TRBV7-9 and TRBJ2-2, with 7 bases aligning to TRBD1. V gave up 5 bases and J gave up 0 bases; unmatched junction bases: 6. Germline V gene lookup returns CDR1 SEHNR and CDR2 FQNEAQ (reference sequence). The CDR3 has 16 amino acids. CDR3 DNA sequence: TGTGCCAGCAGCCCGGGACAGCTCTCGAACACCGGGGAGCTGTTTTTT. This translates into CASSPGQLSNTGELFF.

The rearrangement joins TRBV4-3 to TRBJ1-3, with D uncertain. Trimming removed 0 bases at V and 3 bases at J, with 6 bases between. The CDR3 is 14 amino acids. Germline V gene data show CDR1 as LGHNA and CDR2 as YSLEER. The CDR3 spells CASSQDSNGNTIYF. The DNA for the CDR3 is TGCGCCAGCAGCCAAGATAGTAATGGAAACACCATATATTTT.

The chain joins TRBV30 to TRBJ2-2; D is ambiguous. The CDR3 consists of 12 residues. V was pared by 4 bases and J by 6 bases, with 9 bases between. The germline V gene encodes CDR1 GTSNPN and CDR2 SVGIG (reference sequence). The CDR3 DNA sequence: TGTGCCTGGAACGACCGGGCCGGGGAGCTGTTTTTT. This codes for CAWNDRAGELFF. The variable domain in full, completed from reference TRBV30 and TRBJ2-2, reads SQTIHQWPATLVQPVGSPLSLECTVEGTSNPNLYWYRQAAGRGLQLLFYSVGIGQISSEVPQNLSASRPQDRQFILSSKKLLLSDSGFYLCAWNDRAGELFFGEGSRLTVL.